What follows is one TCR beta chain and its context. This record belongs to a study of T cell responses to AZD1222 COVID-19 vaccine. Only in-frame clones appear in the TCRdb table, and some are missing; sequencing was by immunoSEQ multiplex PCR. The data contain roughly 150,000 clones, roughly 90% of them singletons. The clonotype originates from an adult who received the AZD1222 COVID-19 vaccine. Sequencing was performed on peripheral blood, taken 28 days after the second AZD1222 dose.

This CDR3 reads CASSGQGVETGELFF. CDR3 nucleotides: TGTGCCAGCAGCGGACAGGGTGTTGAGACCGGGGAGCTGTTTTTT. The gene calls are TRBV2 and TRBJ2-2, with TRBD1 identical over 8 bases. The germline V gene encodes CDR1 SNHLY and CDR2 FYNNEI. CDR3 length equals 15 residues. The J segment lost 5 bases and the V segment lost 6 bases, leaving 8 bases of the junction unmatched. Full variable domain (missing parts from reference TRBV2 and TRBJ2-2): EPEVTQTPSHQVTQMGQEVILRCVPISNHLYFYWYRQILGQKVEFLVSFYNNEISEKSEIFDDQFSVERPDGSNFTLKIRSTKLEDSAMYFCASSGQGVETGELFFGEGSRLTVL.